Each of the 13 T cell receptor beta chains below was sequenced from the same sample in a study of spatial heterogeneity in lung cancer. Findings and caveats of the study: Within tumors, counts of expanded alpha and beta TCRs tracked tumor mutation counts.

TCRdb used MiXCR to reprocess the 5' RACE reads, holding one entry per CDR3 protein. The table shows 25,000 to 30,000 distinct CDR3 sequences, with 7.1% occurring only once. These receptors' antigens are unknown. Time point here: sample taken at primary tumor resection. This material consisted of lung tumor tissue, taken at surgery. Source of these receptors: a male donor with early-stage non-small cell lung cancer.

This clonotype was seen repeatedly, ten times or more. The chain couples TRBV20-1 to TRBJ1-1; D may be TRBD1 (5 bases). The V end lost 1 base, the J end lost 0 bases, and 12 bases lay between the germline ends. CDR3 length: 15 amino acids. Germline values: CDR1 DFQATT, CDR2 SNEGSKA (reference sequence). The CDR3 coding sequence is TGCAGTGCTAGAGCGTGGACACTCATGAACACTGAAGCTTTCTTT. Amino acid sequence: CSARAWTLMNTEAFF.

This clonotype was counted at least ten times. The chain recombines TRBV29-1 with TRBJ2-7; 9 bases map to TRBD1. The CDR3 extends over 14 amino acids. Looked up from germline, CDR1 is SQVTM and CDR2 is ANQGSEA. Trimming removed 6 bases from V and 0 bases from J; junction bases left unmatched: 6. The CDR3 nucleotides are TGCAGCGTCGGAGGGACAGGGACCTCCTACGAGCAGTACTTC. Protein product: CSVGGTGTSYEQYF.

The chain has TRBV4-3 and TRBJ2-7; 7 positions agree with TRBD2. CDR1 and CDR2 (germline): LGHNA, YSLEER. Unmatched junction bases numbered 3, after V lost 0 bases and J lost 1 base. This CDR3 comprises 15 residues. This CDR3 is CASSQEIGGSYEQYF. The CDR3 DNA reads as TGCGCCAGCAGCCAAGAGATCGGGGGGTCCTACGAGCAGTACTTC.

The genes are TRBV6-2 or TRBV6-3 and TRBJ2-7; no definite D call. There are 13 residues in the CDR3. V shed 5 bases and J shed 1 base, with 9 bases lying between them. Germline V CDR1 and CDR2: MNHEY, SVGEGT. The CDR3 bases are TGTGCCAGCAGTGACTTGGTTTCCTACGAGCAGTACTTC. It is translated as CASSDLVSYEQYF.

This clonotype was observed at least ten times. The genes are TRBV11-3 and TRBJ2-7, with 9 bases matching TRBD1. J gave up 1 base and V 3 bases, and 4 bases lay outside the gene matches. The CDR3 length is 15 residues. Germline lookup yields CDR1 SGHNT and CDR2 YENEEA. CDR3: CASSLGQGASYEQYF. The CDR3 coding sequence is TGTGCCAGCAGCTTGGGACAGGGCGCATCCTACGAGCAGTACTTC.

This clonotype has a count of ten or more. The chain combines TRBV20-1 with TRBJ2-7, with 9 positions matching TRBD1. Germline V gene data show CDR1 as DFQATT and CDR2 as SNEGSKA (reference sequence). The junction had 5 bases not matched to a gene; V was cut back by 4 bases and J by 4 bases. This CDR3 contains 13 residues. CDR3 loop: CSAKTGGQYEQYF. CDR3 nucleotide sequence: TGCAGTGCTAAGACAGGGGGTCAATACGAGCAGTACTTC.

The J gene is TRBJ1-2, the V gene TRBV12-3 or TRBV12-4; D is uncertain. Trimming took 3 bases from V and 0 from J, leaving 11 bases between them. This CDR3 contains 15 residues. The CDR3 region is CASSLISDANYGYTF. As DNA, the CDR3 is TGTGCCAGCAGTTTGATATCGGACGCTAACTATGGCTACACCTTC.

In this sample, this clonotype turned up a few times. The chain couples TRBV29-1 to TRBJ2-3; D is perhaps TRBD1 (5 bases). V was trimmed by 5 bases and J by 2 bases, leaving 11 bases between them. This CDR3 spans 13 amino acids. Germline V gene data show CDR1 as SQVTM and CDR2 as ANQGSEA. CDR3 sequence reads: CSVLDRSTDTQYF. Here the CDR3 DNA reads TGCAGCGTTTTAGACAGATCCACAGATACGCAGTATTTT.

This clonotype was found a few times. The chain uses TRBV20-1 and TRBJ2-3, with 8 bases matching TRBD1. Germline CDR1 and CDR2: DFQATT and SNEGSKA (reference sequence). The CDR3 has 15 residues. V lost 3 bases, J lost 2 bases, and 7 bases stayed unmatched. The CDR3: CSARGDRLSTDTQYF. In nucleotides, the CDR3 is TGCAGTGCTAGGGGGGACAGGCTATCCACAGATACGCAGTATTTT.

The rearrangement joins TRBV6-1 to TRBJ2-7, with D possibly being TRBD1 or TRBD2 (5 bases each). V was clipped by 2 bases and J by 11 bases, with 19 bases between them. The V gene's germline CDR1 is MNHNS and CDR2 SASEGT. CDR3 length equals 14 residues. The CDR3 DNA follows: TGTGCCAGCAGTGAACGCCGGGGCCCACTGCCAAAGTACTTC. Protein: CASSERRGPLPKYF.

Many counts were recorded for this clonotype. The chain joins TRBV27 to TRBJ1-5, with 7 bases matching TRBD1. This CDR3 region has 11 residues. Germline loops: CDR1 MNHEY, CDR2 SMNVEV (reference sequence). After removal of 10 bases from V and 6 bases from J, the junction contained 3 bases not matched to a gene. The CDR3 DNA reads as TGTGCCAATAGGGGGCTTCAGCCCCAGCATTTT. Its translation: CANRGLQPQHF.

Ten or more counts support this clonotype. The gene calls are TRBV11-2 and TRBJ2-3; maybe TRBD2 (6 bases). There are 17 residues in the CDR3. V lost 5 bases and J 0 bases, leaving 18 bases between the germline ends. Per germline, CDR1 SGHAT and CDR2 FQNNGV. CDR3: CASSLPWAGRSTDTQYF. CDR3 bases: TGTGCCAGCAGCCTCCCCTGGGCGGGGCGTAGCACAGATACGCAGTATTTT.

J is TRBJ2-7 and V is TRBV13; TRBD2 matches 12 bases. The CDR3 spans 18 residues. Germline V gene data show CDR1 as PRHDT and CDR2 as FYEKMQ (reference sequence). The V and J ends lost 5 bases and 3 bases, in that order; junction bases with no gene match: 14. CDR3 nucleotide sequence: TGTGCCAGCAGCCCCCCCCTAGCGGGGGGGACCTCAATCTACGAGCAGTACTTC. It translates to CASSPPLAGGTSIYEQYF. The whole variable domain, filled in from reference TRBV13 and TRBJ2-7, reads AAGVIQSPRHLIKEKRETATLKCYPIPRHDTVYWYQQGPGQDPQFLISFYEKMQSDKGSIPDRFSAQQFSDYHSELNMSSLELGDSALYFCASSPPLAGGTSIYEQYFGPGTRLTVT.